This T cell receptor (beta chain) came from a study of T cells after yellow fever vaccination. About the research overall: Each low-cell-number fraction was prepared by means of SMART-Seq v4 Ultra Low Input. Regarding the study as a whole: The presence of abundant clonotypes contaminating from the bulk population was possible in FACS-sorted repertoires.

To note about this clonotype: Its matching antigen is unknown.

V trimming: 4 bases; J trimming: 1 base; junction bases outside the gene matches: 3. Germline V gene sequence: CDR1 SGHDT, CDR2 YYEEEE. This CDR3 comprises 14 residues. UMIs and a universal primer site were added when TCR cDNA was made by 5'RACE template switching. Via MiXCR, TCRdb re-called the 5' RACE reads, giving one row per CDR3 protein. This sample carries nearly 300,000 distinct CDR3 sequences, around 10% of them seen once, and the ten largest clones take approximately 3.5%. The sequencing used CD4+ T cells sorted from PBMCs, collected 5 days after the yellow fever booster vaccination. The chain links TRBV5-6 to TRBJ1-1, with 8 bases fitting TRBD1. This clonotype originated in a man aged 18-30 years who received the YFV17D yellow fever vaccine. Here the CDR3 DNA reads TGTGCCAGCAGCGTCGGACAGGGGAACACTGAAGCTTTCTTT. Amino acids: CASSVGQGNTEAFF.